The 6 T cell receptor beta chains given below trace back to one sample, sequenced in a study of blood T cell repertoires in COVID-19 (dated by TCRdb to between 2020 and 2021). Library preparation employed the immunoSEQ multiplex PCR assay. Held by TCRdb, this immuneACCESS table contains in-frame sequences only and omits some clones. Under half of the omission traces to an unresolved V gene where checked; the cause of the rest is unknown. A total of some 190,000 clones appear in this sample, 70% to 90% of them only once. 4% to 5% of the sample comes from the top ten. The source material was peripheral blood. All receptors derive from a woman aged 80 or over with acute or convalescent COVID-19.

The chain links TRBV6-5 to TRBJ1-3; D gene unclear. The V end was cut by 6 bases, the J end by 3 bases, with 9 bases between. This CDR3 comprises 13 residues. The germline V gene has CDR1 MNHEY and CDR2 SVGAGI. CDR3 DNA sequence: TGTGCCAGCAGCCTCTACTATGGAAACACCATATATTTT. This codes for CASSLYYGNTIYF.

The CDR3 DNA reads TGTGCCAGCAGTTACTCGACTAGGGGCTCCTACGAGCAGTACTTC. Amino acid sequence: CASSYSTRGSYEQYF. This chain joins TRBV6-2 or TRBV6-3 and TRBJ2-7; D may be TRBD2 (6 bases). V was clipped by 0 bases and J by 0 bases, with 9 bases between them. This CDR3 comprises 15 residues. Germline CDR1 is MNHEY and CDR2 is SVGEGT.

This rearrangement joins TRBV3-1 (or the pseudogene TRBV3-2) to TRBJ2-7; weak D call: TRBD1 (5 bases). The CDR3 is made up of 15 amino acids. The ends were cut back, 3 bases at V and 2 bases at J, with 14 bases in the middle. CDR1 is LGHDT, CDR2 YNNKEL, per germline (reference sequence). The CDR3 sequence: CASSHGHLGPYEQYF. In DNA form, the CDR3 reads TGTGCCAGCAGCCACGGACACCTGGGCCCCTACGAGCAGTACTTC.

As to this clone: Other DNA sequences in the sample encode the same CDR3. The chain is built from TRBV28 and TRBJ1-2; D might be TRBD1 (5 bases). Germline V gene lookup returns CDR1 MDHEN and CDR2 SYDVKM. The CDR3 has 12 amino acids. Trimming stripped 5 bases from V and 5 bases from J, with 9 bases between. Written as DNA, the CDR3 is TGTGCCAGCAGTCCCCCAGGGTATGGCTACACCTTC. Its protein product is CASSPPGYGYTF.

The CDR3 DNA reads as TGTGCCAGCAGCCAGGCGAGCTCCTACAATGAGCAGTTCTTC. Protein product: CASSQASSYNEQFF. V usage is TRBV11-2 and J usage is TRBJ2-1; D is unclear. V lost 5 bases, J lost 0 bases, and 8 bases lay in between. Germline V gene data show CDR1 as SGHAT and CDR2 as FQNNGV. This CDR3 is built from 14 residues.

The rearrangement uses TRBV5-6 and TRBJ2-4, with D possibly matching TRBD2 (6 bases). V was cut by 4 bases and J by 3 bases, with 11 bases left in between. This CDR3 region has 14 residues. CDR1 is SGHDT, CDR2 YYEEEE, per germline. CDR3 in DNA: TGTGCCAGCAGCCGCGGAGGGTTCAAAAACATTCAGTACTTC. Protein sequence: CASSRGGFKNIQYF.